This section outlines one T cell receptor beta chain sequence together with its context. This sample stems from a study of shared clonotypes between healthy human individuals. About the study: With ages of 18 to 49, the donors were two women and a few men.

The CDR3 covers 11 residues. The V and J ends lost 6 bases and 0 bases respectively, with 5 bases between them. CDR1 is SQVTM, CDR2 ANQGSEA, per germline. A deep-level run was used for the assay. Genomic DNA (from each subset) was split evenly across several immunoSEQ plates. TCRdb's copy holds only in-frame clones and misses some; the assay was immunoSEQ multiplex PCR. The repertoire holds more than 400,000 clones, with roughly 80% as singletons. The V and J genes are TRBV29-1 and TRBJ1-1; D remains ambiguous. This TCR was sampled from a woman in her thirties or forties in good health. Some clones in this sample may be carry-over from other donors' samples. The specimen was PBMCs. The CDR3 DNA reads as TGCAGCGTCGGCTTGAACACTGAAGCTTTCTTT. This codes for CSVGLNTEAFF.